This T cell receptor beta chain was identified in a study of molecular identifiers for immune sequencing clone quantification (dated by TCRdb to the late 2010s). Broadly, across the study: For a replicate experiment, RNA from around 20,000 or 100,000 naive CD8 T cells was divided into five aliquots, and four of the five aliquots were sequenced. The study was a methods study using CD8 T cells to benchmark molecular-identifier clustering-based TCR repertoire sequencing (MIDCIRS) and TCR RNA copy counting. Overall study outcomes, separate from this receptor: Around 2.8 recovered TCR RNA copies per cell were obtained by modeling, versus about 9 by digital PCR, implying a capture efficiency of about 30%. Without barcode sub-clustering, chimeric consensus sequences inflated TCR diversity; chimeras reached as high as 47%. In CMV-specific effector cells, clones with more than 20 RNA copies contained over 97% of molecules, whereas in naive cells such clones contained under 1% of molecules. Highly expanded clone sizes could be underestimated because identical TCR molecules may share a barcode. Naive libraries contained spiked-in Jurkat TCR RNA (roughly 10 copies' worth), which is not part of the donor repertoire. A single cell's worth of spiked-in Jurkat TCR RNA was reported detectable even among around 970,000 naive CD8 T cells.

The CDR3 goes from the cysteine to the phenylalanine over 15 residues. The read is trimmed to its CDR3 DNA, 45 bases read in frame from base 1. Between the V and J ends, shortened by 6 bases and 2 bases respectively, the junction contains 16 bases. The germline V gene supplies CDR1 SNHLY and CDR2 FYNNEI. On this clonotype itself: The clone's antigen remains unknown. Base qualities are not recorded, but no much larger clone differs from it by a single base.

Libraries of naive CD8 T cells were built from approximately 20,000 to 1,000,000 sorted cells, with 10%, 30% or 50% of the purified RNA used. On a BD FACSAria II, naive CD8 T cells were FACS-sorted as CD8+CD4-CCR7+CD45RA+ and collected into RLT Plus buffer. Roughly 10 TCR copies' worth of Jurkat RNA were spiked into about 19,000-1,100,000 naive CD8 T cell samples to test detection sensitivity. Enrichment of CD8 T cells was performed with RosetteSep CD8+ T Cell Enrichment Cocktail and Ficoll-Paque, after which ACK red cell lysis was carried out. The method behind the library was PCR. The sequencer listed for this sample is Illumina HiSeq 4000. Bulk TCR libraries were prepared as previously described, using TCR primers listed in Table S5. Purification of total RNA was performed with the Qiagen AllPrep DNA/RNA kit. Reads from multiple sequencing runs of the same library were pooled before analysis. As for the original processing: Reads were retained only if an exact TCR constant sequence was present, and the retained reads were trimmed to 150 nt and grouped according to their 12-nt molecular barcodes. Within each barcode group, reads were sub-clustered at a 15% Levenshtein threshold, and quality-weighted consensus sequences were built per RNA molecule. Non-functional sequences were filtered out, along with any lower-count sequence sitting one edit away from another sequence. Based on a fit of two negative binomial distributions, barcode sub-clusters having less than 20% of the maximum read count were discarded. TCRdb cleaned the public reads at Q25 with fastp, built clones with MiXCR and kept in-frame beta chains. Each record represents a unique CDR3 protein, reported with the most common genes and DNA among its rows. What appears here as the V and J calls and clone size reflects TCRdb's work, not the paper's. A total of more than 450,000 distinct CDR3 sequences appear in this sample, 20% to 25% of them only once. The top ten clonotypes cover 0.7% to 1% of the sample.

Sample: naive CD8+ T cells from blood, with Jurkat cell RNA spiked in. The sample's cell subset or site, from its label and the paper: FACS-sorted CD8+CD4-CCR7+CD45RA+ naive T cells. The rearrangement joined TRBV2 to TRBJ2-5, with a weak D call of TRBD1 (6 bases match). The clonotype was recovered from a human donor in good health. Some libraries in this study had Jurkat cell RNA spiked in. The bases read TGTGCCAGCAGGCTAGGACAGAATATTCAAGAGACCCAGTACTTC. This is translated as CASRLGQNIQETQYF.